This passage covers 2 T cell receptor beta chains from one sample sequenced in a study of T cell clonotyping in hematopoietic cell transplantation (dated by TCRdb to the early 2020s). The time point label of this sample denotes: recipient sample about 28 days before transplant, after cytoreduction. Libraries were made using the immunoSEQ multiplex PCR assay. TCRdb's version of the immuneACCESS table is confined to in-frame rearrangements and falls short of the full clone set. An unresolved V gene accounts for under half of the shortfall where checked; the remainder is of unknown origin. For this sample the table gives around 27,000 clones, of which approximately 77% were detected only once. Of the sample, 5% to 6.5% is held by the ten largest clones. Sequences were derived from peripheral blood mononuclear cells, sampled before stem cell transplant. All receptors come from a man between 50 and 59 years old with myelodysplastic syndrome. Some clones in this sample may be carry-over from other donors' samples.

This clone was seen only a few times. The CDR3 DNA is TGCGCCAGCAGCCAGTCTATAATCACTGAAGCTTTCTTT. Residues: CASSQSIITEAFF. V usage is TRBV4-1 and J usage is TRBJ1-1, with D hard to call. The CDR3 totals 13 residues. Germline assignment: CDR1 MGHRA and CDR2 YSYEKL. V gave up 3 bases and J gave up 4 bases, with 9 bases separating them.

The chain combines TRBV4-2 with TRBJ2-3; 10 bases are a match to TRBD2. Germline V lookup: CDR1 LGHNA, CDR2 YNFKEQ. Unmatched junction bases numbered 14, after V lost 0 bases and J lost 5 bases. The CDR3 is 19 residues long. CDR3 region: CASSQDVLAGVLGGDTQYF. CDR3 sequence (DNA): TGTGCCAGCAGCCAAGATGTCCTAGCGGGGGTGCTGGGGGGAGATACGCAGTATTTT.